This entry describes one T cell receptor beta chain. Its target is unknown. Every bit of the isolated RNA underwent reverse transcription, so sequencing read expressed TCRB transcripts. The data were produced by immunoSEQ multiplex PCR, yet TCRdb's version contains in-frame clones alone and is incomplete. The data contain around 340,000 clones, about 20% of them seen just once; the ten biggest clones take up around 0.04%. Germline V gene lookup returns CDR1 SGHNT and CDR2 YENEEA. V was clipped by 6 bases and J by 6 bases; unmatched bases: 12. The CDR3 sequence is 16 residues long. The data were obtained in a study of beta chain features in type 1 diabetes. Findings of the study overall: Shortening that was moderate but significant affected the TCRB CDR3s of Type 1 diabetes patients in all four CD4+ subsets.

The sample was naive CD4+ T cells from blood. The clonotype comes from a woman aged 18-29 years in good health. The chain couples TRBV11-3 to TRBJ2-1; 9 bases fit TRBD2. The CDR3 DNA sequence: TGTGCCAGCAGGGTACGGGGCGGGAGGGCCACCAATGAGCAGTTCTTC. Its translation: CASRVRGGRATNEQFF.